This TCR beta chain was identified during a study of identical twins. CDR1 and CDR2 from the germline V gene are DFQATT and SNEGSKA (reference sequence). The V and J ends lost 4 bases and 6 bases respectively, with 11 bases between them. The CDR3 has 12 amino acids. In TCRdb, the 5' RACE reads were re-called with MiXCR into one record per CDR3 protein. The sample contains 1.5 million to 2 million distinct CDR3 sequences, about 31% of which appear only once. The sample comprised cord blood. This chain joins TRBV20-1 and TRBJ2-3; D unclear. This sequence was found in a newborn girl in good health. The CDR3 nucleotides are TGCAGTGCTACTCCGGTACAGGATACGCAGTATTTT. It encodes CSATPVQDTQYF.